This TCR beta chain was sequenced during a study of cytomegalovirus exposure and HLA in healthy donors. Broader study findings: Cytomegalovirus status was reportedly diagnosed by the classifier with high sensitivity and specificity. Apparent HLA restriction characterized most CMV-associated TCR beta chains in a later analysis. CMV serostatus was the sole immune exposure data available. Previous analysis showed most TCR beta V segments were productive about 90% or about 30% of the time.

Worth noting for this clone: Its antigen is unidentified.

PCR employed 60 Vbeta and 13 Jbeta primers. The repertoire was sequenced with immunoSEQ multiplex PCR; TCRdb's copy has only in-frame clones and lacks some. The table has about 180,000 clones, roughly 80% seen once. The clonotype comes from a man aged 55 to 70 in good health and CMV-seronegative. The specimen was PBMCs.

CDR3 in amino acids: CASSFGGTDNEKLFF. The CDR3 DNA is TGTGCCAGCAGCTTTGGAGGGACCGATAATGAAAAACTGTTTTTT. This sequence joins TRBV5-4 and TRBJ1-4; TRBD1 might be the D (5 bases). Germline values: CDR1 SGHNT, CDR2 YYREEE (reference sequence). The CDR3 spans 15 residues. Between the trimmed V and J ends, which lost 2 bases and 4 bases, there was a span of 12 bases.